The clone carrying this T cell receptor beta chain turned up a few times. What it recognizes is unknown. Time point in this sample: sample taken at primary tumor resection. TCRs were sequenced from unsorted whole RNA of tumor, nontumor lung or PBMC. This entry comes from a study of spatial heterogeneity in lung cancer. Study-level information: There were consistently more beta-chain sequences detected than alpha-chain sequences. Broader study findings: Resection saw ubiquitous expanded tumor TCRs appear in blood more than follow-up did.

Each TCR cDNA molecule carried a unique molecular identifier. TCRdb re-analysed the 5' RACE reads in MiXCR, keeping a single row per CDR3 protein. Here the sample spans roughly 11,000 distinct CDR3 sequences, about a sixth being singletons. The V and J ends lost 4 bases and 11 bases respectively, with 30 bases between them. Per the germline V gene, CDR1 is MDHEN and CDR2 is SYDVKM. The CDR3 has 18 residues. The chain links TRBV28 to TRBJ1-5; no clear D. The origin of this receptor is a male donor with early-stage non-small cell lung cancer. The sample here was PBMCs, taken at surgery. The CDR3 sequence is CASSSKSGGSALRRAQHF. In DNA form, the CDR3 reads TGTGCCAGCAGTTCGAAATCGGGTGGCAGCGCGTTACGGAGGGCCCAGCATTTT.